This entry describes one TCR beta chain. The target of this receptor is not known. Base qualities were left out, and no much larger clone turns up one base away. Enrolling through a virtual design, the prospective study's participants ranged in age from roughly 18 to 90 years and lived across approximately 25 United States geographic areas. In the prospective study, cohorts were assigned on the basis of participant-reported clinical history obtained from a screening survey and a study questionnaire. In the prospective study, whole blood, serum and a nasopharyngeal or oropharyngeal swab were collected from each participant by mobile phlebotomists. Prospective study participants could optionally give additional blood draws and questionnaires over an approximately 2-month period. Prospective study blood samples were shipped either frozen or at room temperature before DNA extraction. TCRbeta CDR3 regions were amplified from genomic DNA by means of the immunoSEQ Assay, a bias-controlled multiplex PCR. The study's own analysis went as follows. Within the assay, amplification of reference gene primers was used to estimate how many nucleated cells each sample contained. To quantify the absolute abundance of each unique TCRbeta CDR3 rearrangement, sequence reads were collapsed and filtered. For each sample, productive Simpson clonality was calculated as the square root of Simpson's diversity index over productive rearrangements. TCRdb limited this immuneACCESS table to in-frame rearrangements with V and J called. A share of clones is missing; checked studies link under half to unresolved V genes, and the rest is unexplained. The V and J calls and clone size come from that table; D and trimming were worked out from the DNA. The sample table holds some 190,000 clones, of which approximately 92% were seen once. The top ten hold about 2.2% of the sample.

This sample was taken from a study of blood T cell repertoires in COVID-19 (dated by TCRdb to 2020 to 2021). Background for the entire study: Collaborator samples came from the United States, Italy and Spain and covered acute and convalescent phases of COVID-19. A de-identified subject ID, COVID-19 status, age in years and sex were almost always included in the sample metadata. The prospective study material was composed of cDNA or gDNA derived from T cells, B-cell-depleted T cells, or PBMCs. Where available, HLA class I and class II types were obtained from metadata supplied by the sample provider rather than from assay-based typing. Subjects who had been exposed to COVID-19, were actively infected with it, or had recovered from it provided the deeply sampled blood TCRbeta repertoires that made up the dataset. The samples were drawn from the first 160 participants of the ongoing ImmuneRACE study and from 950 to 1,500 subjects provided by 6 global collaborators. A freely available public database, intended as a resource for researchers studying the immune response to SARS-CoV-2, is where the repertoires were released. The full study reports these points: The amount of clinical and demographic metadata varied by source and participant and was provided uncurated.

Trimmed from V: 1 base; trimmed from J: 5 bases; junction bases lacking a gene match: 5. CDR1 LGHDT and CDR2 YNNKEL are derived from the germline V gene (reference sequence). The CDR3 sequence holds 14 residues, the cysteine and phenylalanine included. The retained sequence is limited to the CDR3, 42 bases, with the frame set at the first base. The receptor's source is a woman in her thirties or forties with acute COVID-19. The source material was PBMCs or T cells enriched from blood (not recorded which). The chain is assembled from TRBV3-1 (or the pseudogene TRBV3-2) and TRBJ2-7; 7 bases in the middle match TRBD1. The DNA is TGTGCCAGCAGCCAAGTGGGACAGACGCACGAGCAGTACTTC. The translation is CASSQVGQTHEQYF.